One T cell receptor beta chain is described in this entry. Its specificity is unknown. Trimming took off 0 bases at V and 1 base at J, with 7 bases between the two ends. The CDR3 covers 15 residues. In germline, CDR1 is MNHNY, CDR2 SVGAGI (reference sequence). The cohort excluded patients with autoimmune disease history or systemic immunosuppression. Produced via immunoSEQ multiplex PCR; TCRdb's table is partial and in-frame only. Among 90,000 to 100,000 clones listed, 70% to 90% were seen once. The entry originates in a study of OX40 agonist ivuxolimab in advanced cancers. Overall study results and limits: CD4+ and CD8+ T cells in blood underwent clonal expansion by week 6 at 0.1 to 3.0 mg/kg. The antigen specificity of the peripheral T cells (those that were expanded) was not determined. Normalized T-cell clonal expansion was also low in some nonresponders.

This chain uses TRBV6-6 with TRBJ1-3; D call uncertain. This TCR came from an adult with an advanced solid tumor such as melanoma, head and neck, liver or kidney cancer. The sample in question was CD4+ or CD8+ T cells sorted from blood, obtained in a trial of the OX40 agonist ivuxolimab. The CDR3 nucleotides are TGTGCCAGCAGTTACTCAATTTCGTCTGGAAACACCATATATTTT. Amino acid sequence: CASSYSISSGNTIYF.